The T cell receptor beta chain under discussion was sequenced for a study of shared clonotypes between healthy human individuals. Template for every sorted-subset replicate PCR totaled around 200 ng DNA, 25,000 to 35,000 T cell genomes. Sequenced by immunoSEQ multiplex PCR; TCRdb stores in-frame clones only, minus some. This table holds hundreds of thousands of clones, 74% found once. Notes on the study in general: Across subsets, estimated richness was generally greater for naive than for memory populations.

Each sample came from a Caucasian adult donor living in Nashville, Tennessee. CD4+ cell separation produced CD45RA+ naive and CD45RA-negative memory subsets. The CDR3 is made up of 14 amino acids. Per the germline V gene, CDR1 is MNHEY and CDR2 is SVGAGI. V was clipped by 0 bases and J by 4 bases, with 6 bases between them. In the case of this clone: The antigen is unknown.

The TCR was taken from a woman aged 25-40 years in good health. The specimen sequenced was memory CD4+ T cells sorted from blood. Specified subset: CD45RA-negative fraction. The chain joins TRBV6-5 to TRBJ1-4; D is uncertain. The CDR3: CASSYSPSNEKLFF. In nucleotides, the CDR3 is TGTGCCAGCAGTTACTCGCCCAGTAATGAAAAACTGTTTTTT.